Included here is one TCR beta chain sequence, with context. Its antigen is undetermined. The sample originates from a study of metastatic and nonmetastatic thyroid tumors. In the study overall: Malignant and benign thyroid patients had repertoires compared in peripheral blood and tumor or nodule tissue.

In the original processing: Between-group CDR3 differences, defined by clinicopathological status, yielded a distant-metastasis classifier for papillary thyroid cancer. TCRdb redid the clone calls on the PCR reads using MiXCR. What appears here as the V and J calls and clone size reflects TCRdb's work, not the paper's. This sample carries approximately 22,000 clones, less than 35% of them seen once, and the ten largest clones take less than 15%. No patient had received any treatment before thyroid surgery. Broader study findings: Significantly greater TCR beta diversity was reportedly found in malignant thyroid tumors than in benign nodules (in blood and tumor).

The CDR3 sequence is 19 residues long. After removal of 4 bases from V and 3 bases from J, the junction contained 15 bases not matched to a gene. Germline CDR1 is MGHRA and CDR2 is YSYEKL. This chain joins TRBV4-1 and TRBJ2-1, with 10 positions matching TRBD2. The clonotype was recovered from a female donor with papillary thyroid cancer or a benign thyroid nodule (not recorded which). Some clones in this sample may be carry-over from other donors' samples. The specimen was blood. CDR3 coding DNA: TGCGCCAGCAGCCCCCTCCCGCTGGGACTAGCGACGGTCTACAATGAGCAGTTCTTC. It translates to CASSPLPLGLATVYNEQFF.